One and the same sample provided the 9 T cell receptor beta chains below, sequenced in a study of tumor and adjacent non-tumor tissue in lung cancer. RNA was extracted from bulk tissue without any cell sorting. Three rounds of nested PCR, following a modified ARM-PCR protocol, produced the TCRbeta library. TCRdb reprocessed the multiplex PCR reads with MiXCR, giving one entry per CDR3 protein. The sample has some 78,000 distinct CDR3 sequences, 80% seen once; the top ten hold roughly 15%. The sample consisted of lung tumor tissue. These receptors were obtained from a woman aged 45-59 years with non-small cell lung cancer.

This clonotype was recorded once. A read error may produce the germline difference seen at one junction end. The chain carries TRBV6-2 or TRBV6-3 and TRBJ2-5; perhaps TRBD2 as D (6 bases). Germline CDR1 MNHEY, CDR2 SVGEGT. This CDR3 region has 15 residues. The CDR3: CANSYGTGSEETEYF. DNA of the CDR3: TGTGCCAACAGTTACGGTACCGGGAGCGAAGAGACCGAGTACTTC.

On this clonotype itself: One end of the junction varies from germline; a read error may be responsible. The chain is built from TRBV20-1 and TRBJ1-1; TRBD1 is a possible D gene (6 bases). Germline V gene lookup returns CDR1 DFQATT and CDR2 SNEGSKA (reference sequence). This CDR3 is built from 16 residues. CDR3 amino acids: CNARDSSRTVNTEAFF. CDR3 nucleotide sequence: TGCAATGCTAGAGATAGTTCCCGGACAGTCAACACTGAAGCTTTCTTT.

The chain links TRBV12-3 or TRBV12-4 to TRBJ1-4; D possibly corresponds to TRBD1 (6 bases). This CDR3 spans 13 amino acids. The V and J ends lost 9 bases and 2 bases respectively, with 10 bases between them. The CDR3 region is CASHRATNEKLFF. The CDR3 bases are TGTGCCAGTCACAGGGCCACTAATGAAAAACTGTTTTTT.

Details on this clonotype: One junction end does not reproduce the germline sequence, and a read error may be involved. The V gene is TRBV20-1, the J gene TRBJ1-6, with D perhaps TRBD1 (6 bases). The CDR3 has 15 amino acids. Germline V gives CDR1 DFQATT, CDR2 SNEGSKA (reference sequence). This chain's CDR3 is CSVRDLDRSCSPLHF. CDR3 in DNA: TGCAGTGTTAGAGACCTAGACAGGTCGTGTTCACCCCTCCACTTT.

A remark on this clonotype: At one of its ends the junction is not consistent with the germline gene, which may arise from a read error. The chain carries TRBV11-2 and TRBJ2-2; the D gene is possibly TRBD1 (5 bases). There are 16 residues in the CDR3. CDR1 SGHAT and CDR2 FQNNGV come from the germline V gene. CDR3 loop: CDSRERGRERTGELFF. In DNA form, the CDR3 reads TGTGACAGCAGAGAAAGGGGCAGGGAAAGAACCGGGGAGCTGTTTTTT.

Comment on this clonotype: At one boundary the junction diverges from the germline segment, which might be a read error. The CDR3, as DNA: TGCAGTACTGCAAGGACAGGGAGCTACGAGGAGTACTTC. Amino acids: CSTARTGSYEEYF. The chain is built from TRBV20-1 and TRBJ2-7; TRBD1 aligns across 8 bases. The CDR3 is made up of 13 amino acids. CDR1 DFQATT and CDR2 SNEGSKA come from the germline V gene (reference sequence).

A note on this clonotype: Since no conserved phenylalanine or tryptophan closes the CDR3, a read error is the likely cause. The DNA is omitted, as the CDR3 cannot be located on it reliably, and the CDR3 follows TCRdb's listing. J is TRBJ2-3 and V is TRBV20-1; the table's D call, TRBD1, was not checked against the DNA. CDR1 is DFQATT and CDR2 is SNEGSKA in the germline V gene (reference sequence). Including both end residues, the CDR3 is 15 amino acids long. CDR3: CSARGGAYSTDTQYI.

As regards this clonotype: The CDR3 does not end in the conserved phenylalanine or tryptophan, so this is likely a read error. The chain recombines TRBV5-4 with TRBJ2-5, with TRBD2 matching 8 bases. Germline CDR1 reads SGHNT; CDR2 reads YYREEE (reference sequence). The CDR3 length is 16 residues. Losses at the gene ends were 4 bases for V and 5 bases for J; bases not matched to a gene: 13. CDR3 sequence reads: CASSAGTRGSYETQYL. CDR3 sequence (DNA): TGTGCCAGCAGCGCCGGGACTAGGGGGAGTTATGAGACCCAGTACTTG.

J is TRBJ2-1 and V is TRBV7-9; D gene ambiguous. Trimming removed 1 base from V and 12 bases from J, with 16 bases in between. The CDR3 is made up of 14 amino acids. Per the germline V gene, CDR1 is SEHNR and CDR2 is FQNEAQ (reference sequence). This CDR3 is CASSLGSQRLVQFF. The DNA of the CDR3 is TGTGCCAGCAGCTTAGGTAGTCAGAGGCTTGTGCAGTTCTTC.